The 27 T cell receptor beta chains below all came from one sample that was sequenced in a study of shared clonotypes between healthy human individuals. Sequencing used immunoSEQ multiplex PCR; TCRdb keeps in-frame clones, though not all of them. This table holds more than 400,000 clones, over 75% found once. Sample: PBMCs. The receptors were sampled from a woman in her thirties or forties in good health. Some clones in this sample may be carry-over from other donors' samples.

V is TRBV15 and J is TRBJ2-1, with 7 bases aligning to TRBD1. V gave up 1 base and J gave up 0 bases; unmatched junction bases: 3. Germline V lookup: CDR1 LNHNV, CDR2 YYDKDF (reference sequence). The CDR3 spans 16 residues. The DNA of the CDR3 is TGTGCCACCAGCAGAGTAGGGGGCGGCTCCTACAATGAGCAGTTCTTC. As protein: CATSRVGGGSYNEQFF.

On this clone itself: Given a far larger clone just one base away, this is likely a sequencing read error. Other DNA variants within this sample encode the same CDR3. The CDR3 DNA follows: TGTGCCAGCAGCCAACATGGAAACACTGAAGCTTTCTTT. The encoded protein is CASSQHGNTEAFF. V and J are TRBV2 and TRBJ1-1; D unclear. V shed 6 bases and J shed 2 bases, with 10 bases lying between them. Germline assignment: CDR1 SNHLY and CDR2 FYNNEI. This CDR3 is 13 amino acids long. Looking up the rest from reference TRBV2 and TRBJ1-1 gives the full variable domain: EPEVTQTPSHQVTQMGQEVILRCVPISNHLYFYWYRQILGQKVEFLVSFYNNEISEKSEIFDDQFSVERPDGSNFTLKIRSTKLEDSAMYFCASSQHGNTEAFFGQGTRLTVV.

The CDR3 sequence is CASSSSSGARDTQYF. CDR3 DNA: TGTGCCAGCTCATCAAGTAGCGGGGCAAGGGATACGCAGTATTTT. The chain couples TRBV18 to TRBJ2-3; TRBD2 matches 8 bases. The CDR3 is 15 amino acids. V was clipped by 5 bases and J by 6 bases; unmatched bases: 10. In germline, CDR1 is KGHSH, CDR2 LQKENI. Full variable domain (missing parts from reference TRBV18 and TRBJ2-3): NAGVMQNPRHLVRRRGQEARLRCSPMKGHSHVYWYRQLPEEGLKFMVYLQKENIIDESGMPKERFSAEFPKEGPSILRIQQVVRGDSAAYFCASSSSSGARDTQYFGPGTRLTVL.

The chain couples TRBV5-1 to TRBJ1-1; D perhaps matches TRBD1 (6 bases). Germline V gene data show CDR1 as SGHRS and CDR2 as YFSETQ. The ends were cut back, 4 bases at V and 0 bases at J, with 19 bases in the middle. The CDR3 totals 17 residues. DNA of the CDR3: TGCGCCAGCAGCCCAGGACAGTTCGCTTACTTGAACACTGAAGCTTTCTTT. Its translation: CASSPGQFAYLNTEAFF.

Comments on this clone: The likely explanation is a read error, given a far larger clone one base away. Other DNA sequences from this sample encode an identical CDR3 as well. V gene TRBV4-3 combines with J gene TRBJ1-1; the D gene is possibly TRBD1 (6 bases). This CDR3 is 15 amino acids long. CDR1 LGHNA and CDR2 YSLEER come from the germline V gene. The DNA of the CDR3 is TGCGCCAGTAGCCAAGATAACAGGGCAGGCACTGAAGCTTTCTTT. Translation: CASSQDNRAGTEAFF.

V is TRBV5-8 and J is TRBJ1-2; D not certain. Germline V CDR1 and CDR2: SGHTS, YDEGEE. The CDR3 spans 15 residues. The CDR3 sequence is CVSSFRENPPYGYTF. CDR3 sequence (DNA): TGTGTCTCGAGCTTTCGGGAGAACCCCCCTTATGGCTACACCTTC.

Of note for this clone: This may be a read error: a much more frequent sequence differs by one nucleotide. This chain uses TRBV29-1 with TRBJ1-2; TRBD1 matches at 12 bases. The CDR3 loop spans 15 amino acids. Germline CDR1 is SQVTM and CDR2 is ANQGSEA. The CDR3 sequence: CSVGGQGARGYCYTF. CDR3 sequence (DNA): TGCAGCGTTGGGGGACAGGGGGCGCGCGGCTATTGCTACACCTTC. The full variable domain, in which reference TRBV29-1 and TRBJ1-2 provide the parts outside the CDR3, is SAVISQKPSRDICQRGTSLTIQCQVDSQVTMMFWYRQQPGQSLTLIATANQGSEATYESGFVIDKFPISRPNLTFSTLTVSNMSPEDSSIYLCSVGGQGARGYCYTFGSGTRLTVV.

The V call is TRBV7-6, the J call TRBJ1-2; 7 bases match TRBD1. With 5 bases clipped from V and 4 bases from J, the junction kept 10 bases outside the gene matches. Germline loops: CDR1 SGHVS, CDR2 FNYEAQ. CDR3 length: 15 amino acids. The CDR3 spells CASSPGQMEPYGYTF. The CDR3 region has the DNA TGTGCCAGCAGCCCGGGACAGATGGAGCCCTATGGCTACACCTTC.

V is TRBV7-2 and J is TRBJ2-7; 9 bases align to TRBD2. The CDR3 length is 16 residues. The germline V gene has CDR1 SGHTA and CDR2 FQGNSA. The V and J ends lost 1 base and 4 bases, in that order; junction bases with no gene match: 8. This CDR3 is CASSLGGGRARYEQYF. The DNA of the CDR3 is TGTGCCAGCAGCTTAGGAGGCGGGAGGGCCCGGTACGAGCAGTACTTC.

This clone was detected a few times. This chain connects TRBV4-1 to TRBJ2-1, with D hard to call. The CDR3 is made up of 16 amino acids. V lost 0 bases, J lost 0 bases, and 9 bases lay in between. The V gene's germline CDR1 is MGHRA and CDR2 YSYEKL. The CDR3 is CASSQDQSVSYNEQFF. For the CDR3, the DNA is TGCGCCAGCAGCCAAGATCAAAGCGTCTCCTACAATGAGCAGTTCTTC.

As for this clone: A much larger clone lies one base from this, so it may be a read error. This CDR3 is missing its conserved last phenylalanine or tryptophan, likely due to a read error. In nucleotides, the CDR3 is TGTGCCAGCAGTGAAGGACTAGCGGGAGCCTACGAGCAGTACCTT. This translates into CASSEGLAGAYEQYL. V and J are TRBV6-1 and TRBJ2-7, with 12 positions matching TRBD2. V shed 1 base, J shed 2 bases, and the junction held 0 bases outside the gene matches. Per the germline V gene, CDR1 is MNHNS and CDR2 is SASEGT. The CDR3 covers 15 residues.

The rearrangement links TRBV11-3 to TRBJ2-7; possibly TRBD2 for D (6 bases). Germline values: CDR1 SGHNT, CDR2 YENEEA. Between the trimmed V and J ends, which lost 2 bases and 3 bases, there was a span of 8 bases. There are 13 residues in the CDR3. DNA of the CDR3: TGTGCCAGCAGCTTACTCGGGGGCTACGAGCAGTACTTC. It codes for CASSLLGGYEQYF.

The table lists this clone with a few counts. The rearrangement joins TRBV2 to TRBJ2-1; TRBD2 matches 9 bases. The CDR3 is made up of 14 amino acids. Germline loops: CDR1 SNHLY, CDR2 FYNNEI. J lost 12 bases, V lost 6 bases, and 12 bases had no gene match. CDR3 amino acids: CASSSNLGGRAQFF. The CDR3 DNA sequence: TGTGCCAGCAGCTCTAACTTGGGCGGGAGGGCGCAGTTCTTC.

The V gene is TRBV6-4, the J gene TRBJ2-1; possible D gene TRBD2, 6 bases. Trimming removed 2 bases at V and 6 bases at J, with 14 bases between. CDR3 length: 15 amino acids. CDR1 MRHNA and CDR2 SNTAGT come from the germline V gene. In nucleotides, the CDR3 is TGTGCCAGCAGTGACGGGCTAGCGTCCACCAATGAGCAGTTCTTC. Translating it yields CASSDGLASTNEQFF.

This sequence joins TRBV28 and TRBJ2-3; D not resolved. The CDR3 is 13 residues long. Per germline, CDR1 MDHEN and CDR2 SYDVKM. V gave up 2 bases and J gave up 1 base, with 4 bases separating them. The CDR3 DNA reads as TGTGCCAGCAGTTTAGATCGCACAGATACGCAGTATTTT. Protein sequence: CASSLDRTDTQYF.

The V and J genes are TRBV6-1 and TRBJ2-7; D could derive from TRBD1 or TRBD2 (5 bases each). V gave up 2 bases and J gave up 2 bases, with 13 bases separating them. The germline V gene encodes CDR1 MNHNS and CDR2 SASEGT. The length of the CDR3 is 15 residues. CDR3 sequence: CASSELGDGAYEQYF. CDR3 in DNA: TGTGCCAGCAGTGAATTGGGGGACGGGGCCTACGAGCAGTACTTC.

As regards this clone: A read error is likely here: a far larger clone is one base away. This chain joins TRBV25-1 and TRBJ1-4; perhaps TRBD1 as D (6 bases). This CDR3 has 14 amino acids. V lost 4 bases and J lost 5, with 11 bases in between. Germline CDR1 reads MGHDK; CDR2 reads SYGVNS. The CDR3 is CASSVGTWNEKLFF. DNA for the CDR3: TGTGCCAGCAGTGTCGGGACATGGAATGAAAAACTGTTTTTT. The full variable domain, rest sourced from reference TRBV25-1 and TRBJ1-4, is EADIYQTPRYLVIGTGKKITLECSQTMGHDKMYWYQQDPGMELHLIHYSYGVNSTEKGDLSSESTVSRIRTEHFPLTLESARPSHTSQYLCASSVGTWNEKLFFGSGTQLSVL.

The CDR3 spells CASSLQQGNTDTQYF. CDR3 nucleotides: TGTGCCAGCAGCTTACAACAGGGGAACACAGATACGCAGTATTTT. The chain employs TRBV7-3 and TRBJ2-3, with 7 bases fitting TRBD1. V lost 2 bases and J lost 2; bases outside the gene matches: 4. Germline V gene lookup returns CDR1 SGHTA and CDR2 FQGTGA. This CDR3 is built from 15 residues.

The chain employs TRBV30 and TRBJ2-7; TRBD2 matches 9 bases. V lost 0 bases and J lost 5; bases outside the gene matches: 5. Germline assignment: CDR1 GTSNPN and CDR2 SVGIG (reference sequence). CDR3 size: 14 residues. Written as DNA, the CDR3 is TGTGCCTGGAGTGTCCAGCGGGAGGTTAACGAGCAGTACTTC. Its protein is CAWSVQREVNEQYF. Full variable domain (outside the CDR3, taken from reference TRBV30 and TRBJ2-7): SQTIHQWPATLVQPVGSPLSLECTVEGTSNPNLYWYRQAAGRGLQLLFYSVGIGQISSEVPQNLSASRPQDRQFILSSKKLLLSDSGFYLCAWSVQREVNEQYFGPGTRLTVT.

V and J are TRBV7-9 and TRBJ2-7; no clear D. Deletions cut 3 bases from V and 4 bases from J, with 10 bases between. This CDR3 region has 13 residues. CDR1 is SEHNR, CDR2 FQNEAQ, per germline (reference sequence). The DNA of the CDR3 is TGTGCCAGCAGCTTCGCACAGCAATACGAGCAGTACTTC. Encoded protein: CASSFAQQYEQYF.

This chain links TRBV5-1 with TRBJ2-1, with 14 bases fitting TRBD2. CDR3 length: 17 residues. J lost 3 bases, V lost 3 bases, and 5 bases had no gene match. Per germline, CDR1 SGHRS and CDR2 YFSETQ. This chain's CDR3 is CASSSGTSGSGYNEQFF. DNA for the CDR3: TGCGCCAGCAGCTCGGGGACTAGCGGGAGTGGCTACAATGAGCAGTTCTTC. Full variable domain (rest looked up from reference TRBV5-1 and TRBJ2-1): KAGVTQTPRYLIKTRGQQVTLSCSPISGHRSVSWYQQTPGQGLQFLFEYFSETQRNKGNFPGRFSGRQFSNSRSEMNVSTLELGDSALYLCASSSGTSGSGYNEQFFGPGTRLTVL.

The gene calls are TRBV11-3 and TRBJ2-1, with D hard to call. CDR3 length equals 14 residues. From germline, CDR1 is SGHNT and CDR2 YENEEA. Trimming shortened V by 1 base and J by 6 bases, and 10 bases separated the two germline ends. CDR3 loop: CASSLGLDPNEQFF. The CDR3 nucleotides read TGTGCCAGCAGCTTAGGACTTGATCCCAATGAGCAGTTCTTC.

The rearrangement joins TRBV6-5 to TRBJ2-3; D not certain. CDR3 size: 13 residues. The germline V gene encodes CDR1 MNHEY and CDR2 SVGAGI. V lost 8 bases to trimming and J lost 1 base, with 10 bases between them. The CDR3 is CASGRLGTDTQYF. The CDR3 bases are TGTGCCAGCGGGCGCCTGGGCACAGATACGCAGTATTTT.

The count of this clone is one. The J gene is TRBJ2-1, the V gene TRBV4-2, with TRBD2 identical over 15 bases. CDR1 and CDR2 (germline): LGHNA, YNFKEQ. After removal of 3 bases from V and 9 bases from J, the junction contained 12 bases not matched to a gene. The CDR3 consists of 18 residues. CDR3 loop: CASSQPSGTSGRSGEQFF. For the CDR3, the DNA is TGTGCCAGCAGCCAGCCCTCCGGGACTAGCGGGAGGAGTGGTGAGCAGTTCTTC.

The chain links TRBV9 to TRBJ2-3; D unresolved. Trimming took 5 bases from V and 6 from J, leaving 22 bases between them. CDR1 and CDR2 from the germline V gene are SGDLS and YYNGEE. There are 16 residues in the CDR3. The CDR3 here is CASSNSDGPRRDTQYF. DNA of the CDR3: TGTGCCAGCAGTAATTCGGACGGACCACGAAGGGATACGCAGTATTTT.

CDR3: CASSVGGSGSLRDEQYF. DNA of the CDR3: TGTGCCAGCAGCGTAGGTGGTAGCGGGAGTTTGCGCGACGAGCAGTACTTC. The V call is TRBV9, the J call TRBJ2-7, with 9 bases that match TRBD2. V was clipped by 0 bases and J by 5 bases; unmatched bases: 12. Germline V gives CDR1 SGDLS, CDR2 YYNGEE. This CDR3 is built from 17 residues. The variable domain in full, completed from reference TRBV9 and TRBJ2-7, reads DSGVTQTPKHLITATGQRVTLRCSPRSGDLSVYWYQQSLDQGLQFLIQYYNGEERAKGNILERFSAQQFPDLHSELNLSSLELGDSALYFCASSVGGSGSLRDEQYFGPGTRLTVT.

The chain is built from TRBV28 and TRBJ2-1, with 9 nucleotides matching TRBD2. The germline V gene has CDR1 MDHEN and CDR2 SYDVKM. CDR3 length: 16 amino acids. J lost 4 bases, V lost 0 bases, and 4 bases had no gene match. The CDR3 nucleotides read TGTGCCAGCAGTTTATGGACTAGCGGAGCTTACAATGAGCAGTTCTTC. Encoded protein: CASSLWTSGAYNEQFF.